This T cell receptor beta chain was found in a study of cytomegalovirus exposure and HLA in healthy donors. This CDR3 is 16 amino acids long. CDR1 is ENHRY, CDR2 SYGVKD, per germline. V trimming: 3 bases; J trimming: 3 bases; junction bases outside the gene matches: 3. On this clone: The antigen is not known.

Study results and limitations: Presence/absence analyses assumed roughly uniform sequencing depth across donors. An observed cluster of highly shared sequence variants was recorded as a likely sequencing artifact. It was reported that TCR beta sequences correctly inferred the HLA-A and HLA-B alleles for most subjects. TCR beta chain V- and J-gene trimming was linked, in a later analysis, to a missense variant in DCLRE1C.

Both 60 Vbeta primers and 13 Jbeta primers went into the PCR. TCRdb keeps only in-frame clones here, not all; method: immunoSEQ multiplex PCR. This table has some 200,000 clones, just under 70% appearing once. The chain links TRBV10-3 to TRBJ2-2; 11 bases are shared with TRBD1. Specimen: PBMCs. This TCR derives from a middle-aged man in good health and CMV-seropositive. CDR3 amino acids: CAISERTGGDTGELFF. The CDR3 region has the DNA TGTGCCATCAGTGAACGGACAGGGGGCGACACCGGGGAGCTGTTTTTT.